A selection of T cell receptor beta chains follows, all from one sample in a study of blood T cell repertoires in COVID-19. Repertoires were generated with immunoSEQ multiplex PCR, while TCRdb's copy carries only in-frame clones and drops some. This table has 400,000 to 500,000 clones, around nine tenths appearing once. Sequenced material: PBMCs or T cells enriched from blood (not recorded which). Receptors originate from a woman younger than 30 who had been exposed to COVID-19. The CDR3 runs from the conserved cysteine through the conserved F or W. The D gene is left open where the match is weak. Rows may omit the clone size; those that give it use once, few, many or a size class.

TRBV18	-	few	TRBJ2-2	TGTGCCAGCTCACCACCGAACAGGGACACCGGGGAGCTGTTTTTT	CASSPPNRDTGELFF
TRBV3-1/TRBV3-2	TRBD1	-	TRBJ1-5	TGTGCCAGCAGCCCGACAGGGACCAATCAGCCCCAGCATTTT	CASSPTGTNQPQHF
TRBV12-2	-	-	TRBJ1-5	TGTGCAAGTCGCTTCTGCAATGCTAGTACAGGGGACAATCAGCCCCAGCATTTT	CASRFCNASTGDNQPQHF
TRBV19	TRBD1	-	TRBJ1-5	TGTGCCAGTAGTATCAGGGGGACAGCCCAAAATCAGCCCCAGCATTTT	CASSIRGTAQNQPQHF
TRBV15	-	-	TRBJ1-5	TGTGCCACCAGCAGAGGGGGCATCGTTAGCAATCAGCCCCAGCATTTT	CATSRGGIVSNQPQHF
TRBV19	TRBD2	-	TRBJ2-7	TGTGCTACAAGGCGGGGGGGAACCTACGAGCAGTACTTC	CATRRGGTYEQYF
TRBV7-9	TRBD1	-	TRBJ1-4	TGTGCCAGCAGCCCCGGGACAGGGGGGGCTGAAAAACTGTTTTTT	CASSPGTGGAEKLFF
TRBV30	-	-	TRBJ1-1	TGTGCCTGGAGTGGCATGGGAGGGCCGAACACTGAAGCTTTCTTT	CAWSGMGGPNTEAFF
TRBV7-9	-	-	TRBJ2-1	TGTGCCAGCAGCTTCGCCCGCGACAACAATGAGCAGTTCTTC	CASSFARDNNEQFF
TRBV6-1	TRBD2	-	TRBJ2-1	TGTGCCAGCAGTGAGCGGACTAGCGAGCAGTTCTTC	CASSERTSEQFF
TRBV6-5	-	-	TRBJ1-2	TGTGCCAGCAGTTACTCTCCGGACAGCGGCTATGGCTACACCTTC	CASSYSPDSGYGYTF
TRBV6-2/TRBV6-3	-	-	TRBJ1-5	TGTGCCAGCAGTTACTCCAGGGTAGGCAATCAGCCCCAGCATTTT	CASSYSRVGNQPQHF
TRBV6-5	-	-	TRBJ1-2	TGTGCCAGCAGTCTACGGGAGGATCGGGGGGGCTACACCTTC	CASSLREDRGGYTF
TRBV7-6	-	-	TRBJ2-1	TGTGCCAGCAGCTCGAGCTCGGGGACTTACGGAAAGTACAATGAGCAGTTCTTC	CASSSSSGTYGKYNEQFF
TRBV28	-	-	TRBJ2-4	TGTGCCAGCAGTTATGACAGGATGGGTAACATTCAGTACTTC	CASSYDRMGNIQYF